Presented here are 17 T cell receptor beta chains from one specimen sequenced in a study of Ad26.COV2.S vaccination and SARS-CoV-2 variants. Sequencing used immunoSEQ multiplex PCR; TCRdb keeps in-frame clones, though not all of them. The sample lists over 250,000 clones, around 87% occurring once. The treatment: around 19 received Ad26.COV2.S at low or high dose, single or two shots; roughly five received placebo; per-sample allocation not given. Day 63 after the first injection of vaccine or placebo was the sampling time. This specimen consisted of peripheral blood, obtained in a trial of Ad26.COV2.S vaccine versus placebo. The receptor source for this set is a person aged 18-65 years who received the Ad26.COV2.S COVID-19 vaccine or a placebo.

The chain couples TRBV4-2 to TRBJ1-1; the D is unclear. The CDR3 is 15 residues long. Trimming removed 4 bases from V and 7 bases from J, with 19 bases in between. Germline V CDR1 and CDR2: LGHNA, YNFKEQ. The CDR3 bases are TGTGCCAGCAGCCGAAAGTATGGAGGACGGAATGAAGCTTTCTTT. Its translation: CASSRKYGGRNEAFF.

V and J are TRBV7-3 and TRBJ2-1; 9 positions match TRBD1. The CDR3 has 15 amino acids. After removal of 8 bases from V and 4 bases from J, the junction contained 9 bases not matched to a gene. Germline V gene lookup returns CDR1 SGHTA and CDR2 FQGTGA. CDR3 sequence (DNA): TGTGCCAGCGCGGGACAGGGTTGGGGGTACAATGAGCAGTTCTTC. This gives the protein CASAGQGWGYNEQFF.

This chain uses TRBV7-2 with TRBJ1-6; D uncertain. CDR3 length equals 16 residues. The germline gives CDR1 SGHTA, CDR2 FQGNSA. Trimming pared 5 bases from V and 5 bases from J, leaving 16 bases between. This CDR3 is CASSPSRANNNSPLHF. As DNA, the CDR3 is TGTGCCAGCAGCCCCTCCCGGGCTAACAATAATTCACCCCTCCACTTT.

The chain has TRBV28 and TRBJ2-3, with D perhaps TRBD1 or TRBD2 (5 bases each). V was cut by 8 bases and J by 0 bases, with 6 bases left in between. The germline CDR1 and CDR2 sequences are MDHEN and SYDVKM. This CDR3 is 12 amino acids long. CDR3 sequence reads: CASWDSTDTQYF. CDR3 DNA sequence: TGTGCCAGCTGGGACAGCACAGATACGCAGTATTTT.

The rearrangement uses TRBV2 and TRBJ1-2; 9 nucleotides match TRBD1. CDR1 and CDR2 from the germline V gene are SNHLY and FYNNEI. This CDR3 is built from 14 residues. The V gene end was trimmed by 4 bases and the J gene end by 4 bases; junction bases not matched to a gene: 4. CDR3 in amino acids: CASSGQGDRYGYTF. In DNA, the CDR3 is TGTGCCAGCAGTGGACAGGGGGATCGCTATGGCTACACCTTC. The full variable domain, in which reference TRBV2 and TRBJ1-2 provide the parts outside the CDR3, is EPEVTQTPSHQVTQMGQEVILRCVPISNHLYFYWYRQILGQKVEFLVSFYNNEISEKSEIFDDQFSVERPDGSNFTLKIRSTKLEDSAMYFCASSGQGDRYGYTFGSGTRLTVV.

CDR3 DNA sequence: TGTGCCAGCAGCCAACACCCCCCCCTAAACACTGAAGCTTTCTTT. Amino acid sequence: CASSQHPPLNTEAFF. The rearrangement uses TRBV3-1 (or the pseudogene TRBV3-2) and TRBJ1-1; no firm D call. Germline V gene sequence: CDR1 LGHDT, CDR2 YNNKEL (reference sequence). The ends were cut back, 2 bases at V and 2 bases at J, with 12 bases in the middle. The CDR3 runs to 15 residues.

This CDR3 reads CASSVGFGWENTEAFF. The DNA for the CDR3 is TGTGCCAGCAGCGTAGGTTTCGGTTGGGAGAACACTGAAGCTTTCTTT. The rearrangement links TRBV9 to TRBJ1-1; D is uncertain. Trimming shortened V by 0 bases and J by 1 base, and 13 bases separated the two germline ends. The CDR3 covers 16 residues. CDR1 and CDR2 from the germline V gene are SGDLS and YYNGEE.

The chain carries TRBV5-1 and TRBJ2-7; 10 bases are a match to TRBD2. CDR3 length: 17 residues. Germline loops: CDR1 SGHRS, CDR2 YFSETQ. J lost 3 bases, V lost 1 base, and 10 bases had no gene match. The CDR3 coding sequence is TGCGCCAGCAGCTTGAGGCTAGCGGGGGCCGAAGACTACGAGCAGTACTTC. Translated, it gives CASSLRLAGAEDYEQYF.

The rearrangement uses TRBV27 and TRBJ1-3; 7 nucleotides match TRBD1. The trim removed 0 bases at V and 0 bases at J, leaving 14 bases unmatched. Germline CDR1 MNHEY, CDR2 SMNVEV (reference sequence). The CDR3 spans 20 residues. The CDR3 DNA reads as TGTGCCAGCAGTTTATCGAGTACAAGGGGGCTCCCTCTCTCTGGAAACACCATATATTTT. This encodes CASSLSSTRGLPLSGNTIYF.

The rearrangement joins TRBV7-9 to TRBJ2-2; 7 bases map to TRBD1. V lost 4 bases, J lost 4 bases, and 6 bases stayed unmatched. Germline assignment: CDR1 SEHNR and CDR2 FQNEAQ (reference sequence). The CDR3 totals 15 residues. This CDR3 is CASSSGTAITGELFF. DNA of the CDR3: TGTGCCAGCAGCTCCGGGACAGCTATCACCGGGGAGCTGTTTTTT.

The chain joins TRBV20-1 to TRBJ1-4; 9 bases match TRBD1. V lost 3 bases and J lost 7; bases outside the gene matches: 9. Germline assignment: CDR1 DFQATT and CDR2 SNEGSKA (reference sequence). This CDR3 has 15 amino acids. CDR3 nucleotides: TGCAGTGCTAGTAGGGACAGGGTTTTGCGTGAAAAACTGTTTTTT. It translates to CSASRDRVLREKLFF.

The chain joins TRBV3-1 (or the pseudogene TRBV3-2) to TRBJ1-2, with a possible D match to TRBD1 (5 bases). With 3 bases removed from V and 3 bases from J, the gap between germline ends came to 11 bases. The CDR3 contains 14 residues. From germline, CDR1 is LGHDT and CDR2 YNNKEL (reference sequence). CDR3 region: CASSHRQSYYGYTF. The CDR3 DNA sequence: TGTGCCAGCAGCCATCGACAGAGTTACTATGGCTACACCTTC.

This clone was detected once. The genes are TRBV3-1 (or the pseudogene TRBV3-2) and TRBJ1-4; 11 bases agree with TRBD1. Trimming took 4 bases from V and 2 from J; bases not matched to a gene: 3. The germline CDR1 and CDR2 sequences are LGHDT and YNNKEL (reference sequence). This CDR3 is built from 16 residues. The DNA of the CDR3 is TGTGCCAGCAGCCCCCGGGACAGGGGGACTAATGAAAAACTGTTTTTT. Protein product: CASSPRDRGTNEKLFF.

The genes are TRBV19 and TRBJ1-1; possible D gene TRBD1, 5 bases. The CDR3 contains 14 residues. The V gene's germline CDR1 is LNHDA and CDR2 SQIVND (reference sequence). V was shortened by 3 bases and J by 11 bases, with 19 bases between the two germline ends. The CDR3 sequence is CASSIGRQPANAFF. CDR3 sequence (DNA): TGTGCCAGTAGTATCGGTAGACAGCCTGCTAACGCTTTCTTT.

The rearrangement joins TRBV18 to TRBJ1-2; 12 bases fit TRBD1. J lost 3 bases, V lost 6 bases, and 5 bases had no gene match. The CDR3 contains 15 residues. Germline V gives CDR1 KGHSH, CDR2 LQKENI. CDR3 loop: CASSGTGGKDYGYTF. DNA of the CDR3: TGTGCCAGCTCGGGGACAGGGGGCAAGGACTATGGCTACACCTTC.

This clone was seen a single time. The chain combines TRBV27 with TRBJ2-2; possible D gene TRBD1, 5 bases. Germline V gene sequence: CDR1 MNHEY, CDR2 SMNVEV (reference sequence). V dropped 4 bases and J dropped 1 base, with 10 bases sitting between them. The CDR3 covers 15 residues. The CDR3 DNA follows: TGTGCCAGCAGTTCTCGACAGAAGAACACCGGGGAGCTGTTTTTT. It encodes CASSSRQKNTGELFF.

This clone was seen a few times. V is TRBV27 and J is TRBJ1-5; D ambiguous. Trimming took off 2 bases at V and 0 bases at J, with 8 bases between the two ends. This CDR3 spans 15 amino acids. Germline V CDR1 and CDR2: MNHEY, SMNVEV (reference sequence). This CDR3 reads CASSLRQTSNQPQHF. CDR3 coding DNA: TGTGCCAGCAGTTTACGGCAGACTAGCAATCAGCCCCAGCATTTT.